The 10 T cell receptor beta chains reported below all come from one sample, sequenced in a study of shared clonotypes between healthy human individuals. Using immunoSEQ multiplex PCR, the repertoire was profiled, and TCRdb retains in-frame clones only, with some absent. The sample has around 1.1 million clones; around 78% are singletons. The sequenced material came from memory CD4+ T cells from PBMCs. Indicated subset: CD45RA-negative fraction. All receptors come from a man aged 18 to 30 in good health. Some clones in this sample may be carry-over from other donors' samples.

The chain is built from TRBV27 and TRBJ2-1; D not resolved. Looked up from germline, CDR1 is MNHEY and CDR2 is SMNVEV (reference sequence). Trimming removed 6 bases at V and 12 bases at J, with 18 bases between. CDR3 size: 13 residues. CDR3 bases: TGTGCCAGCAGCATCTCGTACGGAAAAACGCAGTTCTTC. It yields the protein CASSISYGKTQFF.

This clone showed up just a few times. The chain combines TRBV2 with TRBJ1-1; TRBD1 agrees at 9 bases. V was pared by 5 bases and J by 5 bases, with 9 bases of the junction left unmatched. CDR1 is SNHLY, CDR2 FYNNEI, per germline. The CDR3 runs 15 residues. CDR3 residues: CASSPTDRGVTEAFF. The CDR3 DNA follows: TGTGCCAGCAGTCCCACCGACAGGGGGGTAACTGAAGCTTTCTTT.

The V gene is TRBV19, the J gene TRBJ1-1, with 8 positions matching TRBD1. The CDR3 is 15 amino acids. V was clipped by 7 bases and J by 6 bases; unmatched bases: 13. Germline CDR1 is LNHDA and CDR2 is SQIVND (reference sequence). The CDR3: CASITRTGRGPEAFF. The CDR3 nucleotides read TGTGCCAGTATCACTCGGACAGGGAGGGGCCCTGAAGCTTTCTTT.

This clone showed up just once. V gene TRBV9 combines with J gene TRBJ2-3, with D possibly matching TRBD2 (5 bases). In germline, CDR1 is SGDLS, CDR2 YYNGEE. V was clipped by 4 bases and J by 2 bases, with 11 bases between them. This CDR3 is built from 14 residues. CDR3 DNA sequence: TGTGCCAGCAGCCCCGGGGATCCCACAGATACGCAGTATTTT. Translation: CASSPGDPTDTQYF.

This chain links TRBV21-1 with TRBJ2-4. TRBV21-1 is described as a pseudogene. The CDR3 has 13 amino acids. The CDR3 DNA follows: TGTGCCAGCCTCCATGTAGCCAAAAACATTCAGTACTTC. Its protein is CASLHVAKNIQYF.

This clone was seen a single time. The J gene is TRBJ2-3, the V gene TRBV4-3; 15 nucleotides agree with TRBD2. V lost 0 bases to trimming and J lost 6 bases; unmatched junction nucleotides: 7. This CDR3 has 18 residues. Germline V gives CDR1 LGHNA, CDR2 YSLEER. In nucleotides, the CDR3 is TGCGCCAGCAGCCAAGATCTAGGACTAGCGGGGGGGCAGGATACGCAGTATTTT. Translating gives CASSQDLGLAGGQDTQYF.

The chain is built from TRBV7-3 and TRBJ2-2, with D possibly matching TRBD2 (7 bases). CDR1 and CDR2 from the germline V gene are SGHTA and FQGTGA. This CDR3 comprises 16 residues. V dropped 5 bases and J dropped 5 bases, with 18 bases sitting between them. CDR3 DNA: TGTGCCAGCAGCCCCCAGTGGGGGGGGCAAACCGGGGAGCTGTTTTTT. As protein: CASSPQWGGQTGELFF.

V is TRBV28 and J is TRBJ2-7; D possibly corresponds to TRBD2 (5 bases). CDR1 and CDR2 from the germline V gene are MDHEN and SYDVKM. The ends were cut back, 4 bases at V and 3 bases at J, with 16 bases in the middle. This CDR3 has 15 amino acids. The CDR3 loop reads CASSWARASSYEQYF. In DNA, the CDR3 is TGTGCCAGCAGTTGGGCGCGGGCGTCTAGCTACGAGCAGTACTTC.

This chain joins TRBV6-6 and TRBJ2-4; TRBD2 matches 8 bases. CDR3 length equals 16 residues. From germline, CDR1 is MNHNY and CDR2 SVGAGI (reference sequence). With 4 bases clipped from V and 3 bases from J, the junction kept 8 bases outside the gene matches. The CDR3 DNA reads TGTGCCAGCAGTTCCCTAGCGGGCCGACTCAAAAACATTCAGTACTTC. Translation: CASSSLAGRLKNIQYF.

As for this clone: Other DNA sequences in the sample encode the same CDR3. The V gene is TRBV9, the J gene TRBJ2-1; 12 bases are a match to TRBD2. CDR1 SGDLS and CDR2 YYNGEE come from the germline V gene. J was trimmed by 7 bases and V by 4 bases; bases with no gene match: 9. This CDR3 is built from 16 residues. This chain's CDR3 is CASSSLAGGPGNEQFF. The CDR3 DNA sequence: TGTGCCAGCAGCTCCCTAGCGGGAGGGCCGGGGAATGAGCAGTTCTTC.